The rows below give T cell receptor beta chains drawn from one sample of a study of OX40 agonist ivuxolimab in advanced cancers. Method: immunoSEQ multiplex PCR; TCRdb's copy keeps in-frame clones and lacks some. The sample has more than 95,000 clones, approximately 94% seen once. The starting material was CD4+ or CD8+ T cells sorted from blood, obtained in a trial of the OX40 agonist ivuxolimab. The receptors stem from an adult with an advanced solid tumor such as melanoma, head and neck, liver or kidney cancer. The CDR3 runs from the conserved cysteine through the conserved F or W. Size values are once, few and many counts, or a class for expanded clones, and some rows have none.

v_gene,j_gene,abundance,CDR3aa
TRBV5-6,TRBJ1-5,-,CASSLKGPNQPQHF
TRBV30,TRBJ1-3,-,CAWSSLWTGLISGNTIYF
TRBV5-1,TRBJ2-1,-,CASSLGGTSINNEQFF
TRBV6-1,TRBJ1-1,-,CASNPGPRLNTEAFF
TRBV11-2,TRBJ1-1,few,CASSAWDAEAFF
TRBV28,TRBJ1-3,-,CASTPDRGRVGNTIYF
TRBV5-1,TRBJ1-1,-,CASSKGKNTEAFF
TRBV20-1,TRBJ1-2,-,CSAEGVWGYTF
TRBV30,TRBJ2-4,-,CAWSVSGRASWNIQYF
TRBV7-3,TRBJ2-1,-,CASSLTGILGEDEQFF
TRBV28,TRBJ1-5,-,CASSTHEGGQPQHF
TRBV28,TRBJ1-2,-,CASSLTAQGVYGYTF
TRBV7-2,TRBJ1-2,-,CASNPDGQGGYTF
TRBV7-9,TRBJ1-3,-,CASIGISGNTIYF
TRBV28,TRBJ1-2,-,CASSDFPGQEDYTF
TRBV7-2,TRBJ2-1,-,CASSLELRGRVYNEQFF
TRBV7-2,TRBJ2-5,-,CASSPGLAGAETQYF
TRBV19,TRBJ1-5,-,CASSQADTQPQHF
TRBV7-9,TRBJ2-5,-,CASSLGTEAGTQYF
TRBV18,TRBJ2-7,-,CATAPPSRTYEQYF
TRBV18,TRBJ2-7,-,CASSFGLADSYEQYF
TRBV15,TRBJ2-7,-,CATSRSGGDEQYF
TRBV7-2,TRBJ2-2,-,CASSLGRGVTGELFF
TRBV4-1,TRBJ2-5,-,CASSQRGGLETQYF
TRBV7-2,TRBJ1-2,-,CASSLEAIGHYGYTF
TRBV4-3,TRBJ1-3,-,CASSQGVSGNSGNTIYF
TRBV7-9,TRBJ2-2,-,CASSSHRTGELFF
TRBV7-9,TRBJ2-1,-,CASSLGGLAGASYNEQFF
TRBV5-4,TRBJ2-3,-,CASSLLAGEVDTQYF
TRBV29-1,TRBJ2-7,-,CSAIPGQGAYEQYF
TRBV27,TRBJ2-2,-,CASSFRAGGPGSTGELFF
TRBV27,TRBJ1-2,-,CASSSLQGRGLGYTF
TRBV5-1,TRBJ1-1,-,CASSRTTQGNTEAFF
TRBV19,TRBJ1-5,-,CASSMDTLVGPQHF
TRBV9,TRBJ2-3,-,CASSVVGTIHSTDTQYF
TRBV18,TRBJ2-7,-,CASHSGGTSYEQYF
TRBV7-2,TRBJ1-1,-,CASSARGGNTEAFF
TRBV11-2,TRBJ2-1,-,CASSFGGGLPGEQFF
TRBV6-6,TRBJ1-2,-,CASSYSNSYGYTF
TRBV7-2,TRBJ1-6,-,CASSLTAGQHNSPLHF
TRBV10-3,TRBJ1-1,-,CAITTDRANTEAFF